This TCR beta chain derives from a study of T cell responses to AZD1222 COVID-19 vaccine (TCRdb year 2021). As for the study more broadly: AZD1222 recipients with second doses at about 4 weeks or about 12 weeks were pooled, because spike-specific TCR depth and breadth did not differ between schedules. Trial participants were enrolled by age into subgroups of 18-55, 56-69 and 70-plus years, and about 150, 27 and 61 TCR-sequenced participants, respectively, were included in these subgroups. TCR sequencing covered 230 to 250 trial participants: around 210 given two doses of AZD1222 and approximately 26 given two doses of MenACWY control vaccine.

Study-wide conclusions, independent of this receptor: Conclusions about previously exposed vaccinees are limited, since just 5 or 6 AZD1222 recipients were seropositive for SARS-CoV-2 at baseline. Reportedly, almost half of the unique spike-specific TCRs recognized epitopes lying outside the regions that are mutated in the B.1.351 and B.1.1.7 variants. Participants were mostly white British and included more females than males, and it was suggested by the authors that clonal diversity may have been underestimated. After two AZD1222 doses, both the breadth and the depth of spike-specific TCRs were significantly higher than at day 0 and than in MenACWY recipients. CD4 TCRs associated with the vaccine covered the entire spike protein, and the dominant responses were in regions 160-218 and 743-854. The 56-69-year group was small, and its depth increase did not reach significance, likely because of low power. No day 14 peak-response samples were available, so repertoires were characterized only after the peak T cell response.

The CDR3 regions of human TCRbeta chains were analyzed by immunosequencing. As for how the authors treated the data: TCRs in the repertoires were compared against a reference library of SARS-CoV-2-specific TCRs that had been generated with the MIRA antigen-specificity platform. Breadth meant the fraction of unique TCRs that were SARS-CoV-2-associated, whereas depth meant the fraction of total T cells that were SARS-CoV-2-associated. Using the MIRA data, each spike-specific TCR was assigned both to the spike region to which the TCR was reactive and to a CD4 or CD8 class. Log10-transformed breadth and depth values were compared by one-way ANOVA with Sidak's multiple comparisons tests. This is the immuneACCESS table as TCRdb keeps it, with only in-frame sequences that have V and J called. A part of the clones is gone; compared with another copy, unresolved V genes explain less than half, and the rest is unexplained. V, J and clone size reflect that table, while D and trimming were determined from the DNA. Here the sample has about 170,000 clones; roughly 92% occur a single time. The biggest ten clones account for around 1.6% of the sample.

The time point tag for this specimen amounts to: baseline before first vaccination. Vaccinee samples came from UK trials COV001 and COV002, including a single-blind randomized controlled phase 2/3 trial of AZD1222 (ChAdOx1 nCoV-19) in healthy adults. For TCRbeta chain sequencing, PBMC samples from trial participants were taken at day 0 and at day 28 after the second dose. As concerns this clone: What antigen it recognizes has not been identified. No per-base quality is available; no much larger clone lies one base away.

V is pared back by 3 bases and J by 3 bases, with 11 bases lying between the germline termini. CDR1 and CDR2, looked up from the germline V gene (reference sequence), are SEHNR and FQNEAQ. From cysteine to phenylalanine, the CDR3 is 14 amino acids long. Only the CDR3 DNA is retained, 42 bases long and in frame from the first base. The receptor was derived from an adult in good health. Sequenced here: peripheral blood, sampled on day 0 of AZD1222 vaccination. The chain uses TRBV7-9 and TRBJ2-5; TRBD1 might be the D gene, on 5 matching bases. The DNA reads TGTGCCAGCAGCTTCTTGACAGTTAAAGAGACCCAGTACTTC. It is translated as CASSFLTVKETQYF.